The 23 T cell receptor beta chains presented below share a single source sample, sequenced in a study of radiation and T cells in renal cell carcinoma. Described time point: blood 4 weeks post-SBRT, at nephrectomy. The treatment is: 15 Gy SBRT to primary tumor, nephrectomy 4 weeks later. Profiled with immunoSEQ multiplex PCR; TCRdb holds only in-frame clones, not every one. This table holds about 64,000 clones, 65% to 80% found once. Specimen: blood, collected from a patient whose treatment included radiotherapy and nephrectomy. These receptors originate from a man aged 60 to 75 with renal cell carcinoma.

The rearrangement joins TRBV7-9 to TRBJ1-3; possibly TRBD1 for D (5 bases). Trimming left V 3 bases short and J 2 bases short, with 5 bases between. There are 13 residues in the CDR3. Looked up from germline, CDR1 is SEHNR and CDR2 is FQNEAQ (reference sequence). CDR3: CASSLGAGNTIYF. CDR3 DNA: TGTGCCAGCAGCTTGGGGGCTGGAAACACCATATATTTT.

This chain joins TRBV5-1 and TRBJ2-5; 8 bases are a match to TRBD1. V shed 3 bases, J shed 0 bases, and the junction held 1 base outside the gene matches. Germline loops: CDR1 SGHRS, CDR2 YFSETQ. The CDR3 sequence is 14 residues long. CDR3 amino acids: CASSSDRDQETQYF. CDR3 nucleotide sequence: TGCGCCAGCAGCTCGGACAGGGACCAAGAGACCCAGTACTTC.

Within the sample, this clone is medium-sized (0.01 to 0.1%). CDR3 region: CASSFATSYGYTF. The CDR3 DNA reads TGTGCCAGCAGCTTCGCGACGTCCTATGGCTACACCTTC. The chain recombines TRBV11-1 with TRBJ1-2; D is ambiguous. Germline V lookup: CDR1 SGHAT, CDR2 FQDESV (reference sequence). Trimming removed 3 bases at V and 4 bases at J, with 9 bases between. The CDR3 has 13 residues.

There are a few counts of this clone. The J gene is TRBJ1-5, the V gene TRBV4-3; no definite D call. The CDR3 sequence is 15 residues long. Germline V gives CDR1 LGHNA, CDR2 YSLEER. With 1 base removed from V and 0 bases from J, the gap between germline ends came to 7 bases. CDR3 coding DNA: TGCGCCAGCAGCCAAGTGCCCGATAGCAATCAGCCCCAGCATTTT. Amino acids: CASSQVPDSNQPQHF.

The rearrangement joins TRBV7-9 to TRBJ2-7, with 9 bases matching TRBD2. CDR3 length: 15 residues. V shed 1 base, J shed 7 bases, and the junction held 8 bases outside the gene matches. Germline assignment: CDR1 SEHNR and CDR2 FQNEAQ (reference sequence). In nucleotides, the CDR3 is TGTGCCAGCAGCTTAGGACTAGCGGCACGCGGGGAGCAGTACTTC. Amino acids: CASSLGLAARGEQYF.

The rearrangement links TRBV7-9 to TRBJ1-6; 7 bases line up with TRBD1. The CDR3 sequence is 13 residues long. V was clipped by 5 bases and J by 14 bases; unmatched bases: 9. Per germline, CDR1 SEHNR and CDR2 FQNEAQ (reference sequence). This chain's CDR3 is CASSATGAGALHF. The CDR3 region has the DNA TGTGCCAGCAGCGCCACAGGGGCCGGAGCCCTCCACTTT.

This chain uses TRBV29-1 with TRBJ2-3; D remains ambiguous. This CDR3 comprises 11 residues. Germline V gene data show CDR1 as SQVTM and CDR2 as ANQGSEA. V was trimmed by 0 bases and J by 4 bases, leaving 2 bases between them. The CDR3 protein is CSVEEPDTQYF. The CDR3 coding sequence is TGCAGCGTTGAAGAGCCAGATACGCAGTATTTT.

The rearrangement joins TRBV11-2 to TRBJ2-1; 7 bases line up with TRBD2. Germline V gene data show CDR1 as SGHAT and CDR2 as FQNNGV. CDR3 length: 17 residues. V shed 1 base, J shed 4 bases, and the junction held 10 bases outside the gene matches. The CDR3 is CASSLVGGLAAYNEQFF. The CDR3 bases are TGTGCCAGCAGCTTAGTGGGCGGGCTAGCGGCTTACAATGAGCAGTTCTTC.

The genes are TRBV20-1 and TRBJ2-1; D is ambiguous. CDR1 DFQATT and CDR2 SNEGSKA come from the germline V gene (reference sequence). The length of the CDR3 is 9 residues. The chain's CDR3 is CTPVEEQFF. CDR3 coding DNA: TGCACCCCTGTTGAGGAGCAGTTCTTC.

Ten or more counts support this clone. V and J are TRBV10-3 and TRBJ2-2; 14 bases agree with TRBD2. The CDR3 covers 16 residues. CDR1 and CDR2 from the germline V gene are ENHRY and SYGVKD. The V and J ends lost 5 bases and 7 bases, in that order; junction bases with no gene match: 6. The CDR3 loop reads CAISSTSGRAVGELFF. The CDR3 DNA reads as TGTGCCATCAGTTCGACTAGCGGGAGGGCCGTCGGGGAGCTGTTTTTT.

The chain links TRBV13 to TRBJ1-3; 9 bases agree with TRBD1. Germline V gene data show CDR1 as PRHDT and CDR2 as FYEKMQ (reference sequence). Trimming cost V 6 bases and J 4 bases; bases outside gene matches: 4. This CDR3 spans 14 amino acids. In nucleotides, the CDR3 is TGTGCCAGCAGTCGACAGGGGGTAGGAAACACCATATATTTT. Residues: CASSRQGVGNTIYF. Supplemented by reference TRBV13 and TRBJ1-3, the full variable domain reads AAGVIQSPRHLIKEKRETATLKCYPIPRHDTVYWYQQGPGQDPQFLISFYEKMQSDKGSIPDRFSAQQFSDYHSELNMSSLELGDSALYFCASSRQGVGNTIYFGEGSWLTVV.

This clone was observed a few times. This rearrangement joins TRBV6-1 to TRBJ1-3; D ambiguous. Trimming removed 1 base at V and 3 bases at J, with 13 bases between. The CDR3 is 16 amino acids. The germline gives CDR1 MNHNS, CDR2 SASEGT. The CDR3: CASSEEGSGFGNTIYF. For the CDR3, the DNA is TGTGCCAGCAGTGAAGAAGGTTCAGGCTTTGGAAACACCATATATTTT.

The chain recombines TRBV29-1 with TRBJ1-2; D is perhaps TRBD1 (5 bases). Germline V gives CDR1 SQVTM, CDR2 ANQGSEA. V lost 0 bases and J 6 bases, leaving 14 bases between the germline ends. The CDR3 sequence is 14 residues long. CDR3: CSVEDLSRDHGYTF. As DNA, the CDR3 is TGCAGCGTTGAAGATCTATCCAGGGACCATGGCTACACCTTC.

This clone has a single count. The V call is TRBV7-2, the J call TRBJ2-5; D gene uncertain. Germline V CDR1 and CDR2: SGHTA, FQGNSA. The V gene lost 0 bases and the J gene lost 1 base, with 6 bases spanning the gap. The CDR3 is 14 residues long. The CDR3 reads CASSLAIGQETQYF. The CDR3, as DNA: TGTGCCAGCAGCTTAGCTATCGGCCAAGAGACCCAGTACTTC. The full variable domain, completed using reference TRBV7-2 and TRBJ2-5, is GAGVSQSPSNKVTEKGKDVELRCDPISGHTALYWYRQSLGQGLEFLIYFQGNSAPDKSGLPSDRFSAERTGGSVSTLTIQRTQQEDSAVYLCASSLAIGQETQYFGPGTRLLVL.

The rearrangement uses TRBV2 and TRBJ2-7, with a possible D match to TRBD1 (6 bases). Germline-derived CDR1 and CDR2 are SNHLY and FYNNEI. The ends were cut back, 10 bases at V and 2 bases at J, with 18 bases in the middle. The CDR3 consists of 14 residues. CDR3: CATKPSAGAYEQYF. CDR3 bases: TGTGCCACCAAACCTTCTGCAGGGGCCTACGAGCAGTACTTC. The full variable domain, in which reference TRBV2 and TRBJ2-7 provide the parts outside the CDR3, is EPEVTQTPSHQVTQMGQEVILRCVPISNHLYFYWYRQILGQKVEFLVSFYNNEISEKSEIFDDQFSVERPDGSNFTLKIRSTKLEDSAMYFCATKPSAGAYEQYFGPGTRLTVT.

The rearrangement links TRBV7-2 to TRBJ2-1, with a possible D match to TRBD1 (5 bases). The CDR3 is made up of 15 amino acids. Trimming took off 8 bases at V and 3 bases at J, with 17 bases between the two ends. Germline-derived CDR1 and CDR2 are SGHTA and FQGNSA. CDR3 residues: CASSRLGLNYNEQFF. The CDR3 DNA reads TGTGCCAGCTCTCGATTGGGGCTAAACTACAATGAGCAGTTCTTC.

This clone appeared a single time. The gene calls are TRBV28 and TRBJ1-4, with D unclear. The length of the CDR3 is 15 residues. CDR1 MDHEN and CDR2 SYDVKM come from the germline V gene. Trimming took off 5 bases at V and 3 bases at J, with 13 bases between the two ends. CDR3 sequence: CASSPLAEANEKLFF. The CDR3 region has the DNA TGTGCCAGCAGTCCTCTGGCCGAGGCTAATGAAAAACTGTTTTTT.

The V and J genes are TRBV6-1 and TRBJ1-5; TRBD1 agrees at 9 bases. Per germline, CDR1 MNHNS and CDR2 SASEGT. The CDR3 has 14 residues. The ends lost 6 bases at V and 9 bases at J; junction bases unmatched: 9. DNA for the CDR3: TGTGCCAGCAGGGGGGACAGGGATTTTCGGCCCCAGCATTTT. Translated: CASRGDRDFRPQHF.

V is TRBV11-2 and J is TRBJ2-2; D is uncertain. Looked up from germline, CDR1 is SGHAT and CDR2 is FQNNGV. The CDR3 extends over 14 amino acids. V was pared by 1 base and J by 7 bases, with 10 bases between. DNA for the CDR3: TGTGCCAGCAGCTTAGTACTGGCTATCGGGGAGCTGTTTTTT. This encodes CASSLVLAIGELFF. Combining the CDR3 with reference TRBV11-2 and TRBJ2-2 gives the whole variable domain EAGVAQSPRYKIIEKRQSVAFWCNPISGHATLYWYQQILGQGPKLLIQFQNNGVVDDSQLPKDRFSAERLKGVDSTLKIQPAKLEDSAVYLCASSLVLAIGELFFGEGSRLTVL.

This sequence joins TRBV6-5 and TRBJ2-1, with D perhaps TRBD2 (6 bases). V lost 5 bases to trimming and J lost 7 bases, with 9 bases between them. This CDR3 spans 12 amino acids. Germline values: CDR1 MNHEY, CDR2 SVGAGI. Here the CDR3 reads CASSLRGNEQFF. CDR3 in DNA: TGTGCCAGCAGTCTACGGGGGAATGAGCAGTTCTTC.

The rearrangement links TRBV10-3 to TRBJ1-4, with 8 bases that match TRBD1. Germline values: CDR1 ENHRY, CDR2 SYGVKD. V shed 11 bases, J shed 3 bases, and the junction held 8 bases outside the gene matches. The length of the CDR3 is 14 residues. CDR3 nucleotide sequence: TGTGCCTCCGGCCCGACAGGGGCTAATGAAAAACTGTTTTTT. Protein: CASGPTGANEKLFF.

The gene calls are TRBV7-9 and TRBJ2-7; 9 bases agree with TRBD2. CDR1 SEHNR and CDR2 FQNEAQ come from the germline V gene (reference sequence). This CDR3 has 17 amino acids. J was trimmed by 0 bases and V by 1 base; bases with no gene match: 7. As DNA, the CDR3 is TGTGCCAGCAGCTTAGAACGCGGGGGGGCCATCTCCTACGAGCAGTACTTC. It is translated as CASSLERGGAISYEQYF. The full variable domain, in which reference TRBV7-9 and TRBJ2-7 provide the parts outside the CDR3, is DTGVSQNPRHKITKRGQNVTFRCDPISEHNRLYWYRQTLGQGPEFLTYFQNEAQLEKSRLLSDRFSAERPKGSFSTLEIQRTEQGDSAMYLCASSLERGGAISYEQYFGPGTRLTVT.

The chain joins TRBV7-2 to TRBJ1-1, with no clear D. The ends were cut back, 2 bases at V and 0 bases at J, with 10 bases in the middle. The germline V gene has CDR1 SGHTA and CDR2 FQGNSA. The length of the CDR3 is 15 residues. In DNA, the CDR3 is TGTGCCAGCAGCTTACGCCAGAAGATGAACACTGAAGCTTTCTTT. Protein sequence: CASSLRQKMNTEAFF.